This TCR beta chain was sequenced in a study of identical twins' blood T cells. Study results and caveats: Twins shared more top CDR3 clonotypes than unrelated donors did. Environmental influences on twin similarity could not be excluded.

The CDR3 has 15 amino acids. Germline CDR1 is LGHNA and CDR2 is YSLEER. Between the trimmed V and J ends, which lost 0 bases and 8 bases, there was a span of 14 bases. TCR cDNA libraries came from RNA via a modified published protocol. TCRdb called the 5' RACE reads again in MiXCR, with one record for every CDR3 protein. The sample lists approximately 1,300 distinct CDR3 sequences; over 60% were seen once. Comments on this clonotype: Its antigen is as yet unknown.

Likely shared infections and vaccines: all three twin pairs were reared together. This sequence was found in a woman aged 18-55 years in good health. This sequence joins TRBV4-3 and TRBJ2-1; a weak D match, TRBD2 (5 bases). Sequenced material: PBMCs. The CDR3 region has the DNA TGCGCCAGCAGCCAAGATTTCTCGACCGGGGATGAGCAGTTCTTC. It is translated as CASSQDFSTGDEQFF.